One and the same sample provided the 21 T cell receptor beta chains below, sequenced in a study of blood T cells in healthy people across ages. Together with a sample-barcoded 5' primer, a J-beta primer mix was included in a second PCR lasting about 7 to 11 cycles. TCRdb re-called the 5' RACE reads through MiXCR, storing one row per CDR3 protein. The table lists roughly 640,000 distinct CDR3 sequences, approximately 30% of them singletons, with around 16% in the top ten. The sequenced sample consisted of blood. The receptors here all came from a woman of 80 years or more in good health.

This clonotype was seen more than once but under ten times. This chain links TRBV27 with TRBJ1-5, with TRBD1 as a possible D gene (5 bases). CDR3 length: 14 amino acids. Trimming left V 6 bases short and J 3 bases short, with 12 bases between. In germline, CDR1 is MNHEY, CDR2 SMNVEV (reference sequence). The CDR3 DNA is TGTGCCAGCAGGGGGAGGGACGCCAATCAGCCCCAGCATTTT. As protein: CASRGRDANQPQHF.

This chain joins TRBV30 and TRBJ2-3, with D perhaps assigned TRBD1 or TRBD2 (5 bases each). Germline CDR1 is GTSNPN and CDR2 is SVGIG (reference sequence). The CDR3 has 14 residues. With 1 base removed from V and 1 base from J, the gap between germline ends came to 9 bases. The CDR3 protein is CAWSAGTRTDTQYF. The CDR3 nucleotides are TGTGCCTGGAGTGCAGGGACCCGCACAGATACGCAGTATTTT.

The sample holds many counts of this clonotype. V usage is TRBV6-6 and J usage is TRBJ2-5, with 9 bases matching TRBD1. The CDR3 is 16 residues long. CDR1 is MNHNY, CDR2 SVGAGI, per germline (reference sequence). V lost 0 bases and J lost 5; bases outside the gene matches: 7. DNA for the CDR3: TGTGCCAGCAGTTACTCCCCCTTAGACAGGGGGGAGACCCAGTACTTC. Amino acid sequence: CASSYSPLDRGETQYF.

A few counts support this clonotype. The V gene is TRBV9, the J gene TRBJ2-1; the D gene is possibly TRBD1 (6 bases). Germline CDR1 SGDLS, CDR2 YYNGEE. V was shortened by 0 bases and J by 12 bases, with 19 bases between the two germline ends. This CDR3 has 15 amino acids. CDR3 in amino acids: CASSVGTEIGTWQFF. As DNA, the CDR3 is TGTGCCAGCAGCGTAGGGACTGAAATCGGGACATGGCAGTTCTTC. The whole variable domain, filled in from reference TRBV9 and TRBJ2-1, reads DSGVTQTPKHLITATGQRVTLRCSPRSGDLSVYWYQQSLDQGLQFLIQYYNGEERAKGNILERFSAQQFPDLHSELNLSSLELGDSALYFCASSVGTEIGTWQFFGPGTRLTVL.

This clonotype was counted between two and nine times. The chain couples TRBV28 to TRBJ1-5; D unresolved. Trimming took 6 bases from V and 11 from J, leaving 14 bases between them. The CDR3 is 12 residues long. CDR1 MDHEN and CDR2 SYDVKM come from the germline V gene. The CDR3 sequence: CASRATRSAQHF. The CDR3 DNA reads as TGTGCCAGCAGGGCTACGAGGAGCGCCCAGCATTTT.

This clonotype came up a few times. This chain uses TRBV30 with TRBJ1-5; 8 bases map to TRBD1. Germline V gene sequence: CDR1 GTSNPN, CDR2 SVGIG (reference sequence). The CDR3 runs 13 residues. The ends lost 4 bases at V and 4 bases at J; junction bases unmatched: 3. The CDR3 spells CAWTGGGNQPQHF. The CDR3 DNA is TGTGCCTGGACAGGGGGCGGGAATCAGCCCCAGCATTTT. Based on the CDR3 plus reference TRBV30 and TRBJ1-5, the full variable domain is SQTIHQWPATLVQPVGSPLSLECTVEGTSNPNLYWYRQAAGRGLQLLFYSVGIGQISSEVPQNLSASRPQDRQFILSSKKLLLSDSGFYLCAWTGGGNQPQHFGDGTRLSIL.

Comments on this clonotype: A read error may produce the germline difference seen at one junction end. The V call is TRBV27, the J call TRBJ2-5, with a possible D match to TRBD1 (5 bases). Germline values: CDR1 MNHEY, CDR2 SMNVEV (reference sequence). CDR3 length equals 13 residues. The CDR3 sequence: CAGSFRVQETQYF. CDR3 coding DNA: TGTGCCGGCAGTTTCAGGGTGCAAGAGACCCAGTACTTC.

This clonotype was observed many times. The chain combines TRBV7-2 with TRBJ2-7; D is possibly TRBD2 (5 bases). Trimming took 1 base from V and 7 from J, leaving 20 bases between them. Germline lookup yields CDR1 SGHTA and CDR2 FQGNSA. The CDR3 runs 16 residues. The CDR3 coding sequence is TGTGCCAGCAGCTTAGGAAGTAGCGCCCGCCCTCGGGAGCAGTACTTC. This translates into CASSLGSSARPREQYF.

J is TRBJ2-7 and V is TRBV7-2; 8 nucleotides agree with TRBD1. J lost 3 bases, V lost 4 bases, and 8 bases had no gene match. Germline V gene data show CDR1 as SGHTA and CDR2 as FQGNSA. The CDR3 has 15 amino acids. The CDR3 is CASSSQGAAIYEQYF. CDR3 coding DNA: TGTGCCAGCAGCTCCCAGGGGGCTGCTATCTACGAGCAGTACTTC. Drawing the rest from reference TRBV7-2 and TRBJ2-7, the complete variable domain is GAGVSQSPSNKVTEKGKDVELRCDPISGHTALYWYRQSLGQGLEFLIYFQGNSAPDKSGLPSDRFSAERTGGSVSTLTIQRTQQEDSAVYLCASSSQGAAIYEQYFGPGTRLTVT.

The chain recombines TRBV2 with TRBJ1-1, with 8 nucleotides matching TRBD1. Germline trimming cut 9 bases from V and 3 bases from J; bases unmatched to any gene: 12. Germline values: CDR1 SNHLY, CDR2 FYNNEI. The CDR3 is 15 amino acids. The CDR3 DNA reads TGTGCCAGTGAAGGGGCAGGGGGCGTTGACACTGAAGCTTTCTTT. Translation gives CASEGAGGVDTEAFF. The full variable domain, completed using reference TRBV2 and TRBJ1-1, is EPEVTQTPSHQVTQMGQEVILRCVPISNHLYFYWYRQILGQKVEFLVSFYNNEISEKSEIFDDQFSVERPDGSNFTLKIRSTKLEDSAMYFCASEGAGGVDTEAFFGQGTRLTVV.

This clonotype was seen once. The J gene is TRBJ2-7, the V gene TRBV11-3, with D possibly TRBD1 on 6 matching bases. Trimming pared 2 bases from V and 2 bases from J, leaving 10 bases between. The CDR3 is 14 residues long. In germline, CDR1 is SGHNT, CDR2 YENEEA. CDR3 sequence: CASSLRGSAYEQYF. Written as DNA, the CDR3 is TGTGCCAGCAGCTTAAGGGGGTCGGCCTACGAGCAGTACTTC.

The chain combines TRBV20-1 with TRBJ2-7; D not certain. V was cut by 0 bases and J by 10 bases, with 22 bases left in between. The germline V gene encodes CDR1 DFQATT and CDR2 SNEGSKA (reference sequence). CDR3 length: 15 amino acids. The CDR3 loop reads CSARDRWNRQEIQYF. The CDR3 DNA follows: TGCAGTGCTAGAGATCGATGGAACAGACAAGAGATCCAGTACTTC.

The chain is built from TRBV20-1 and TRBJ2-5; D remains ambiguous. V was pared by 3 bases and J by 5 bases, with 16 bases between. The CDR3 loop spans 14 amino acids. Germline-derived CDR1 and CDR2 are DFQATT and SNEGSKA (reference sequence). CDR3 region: CSASGSLLHETQYF. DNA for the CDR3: TGCAGTGCTAGTGGTTCACTACTCCACGAGACCCAGTACTTC.

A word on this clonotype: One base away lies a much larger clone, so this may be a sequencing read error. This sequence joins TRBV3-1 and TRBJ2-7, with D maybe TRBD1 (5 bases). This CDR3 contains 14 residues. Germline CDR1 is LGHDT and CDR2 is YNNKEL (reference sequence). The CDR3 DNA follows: TGTGCCGGCAGCCAAAGGGGCCGCTCCTACGAGCAGTACTTC. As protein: CAGSQRGRSYEQYF.

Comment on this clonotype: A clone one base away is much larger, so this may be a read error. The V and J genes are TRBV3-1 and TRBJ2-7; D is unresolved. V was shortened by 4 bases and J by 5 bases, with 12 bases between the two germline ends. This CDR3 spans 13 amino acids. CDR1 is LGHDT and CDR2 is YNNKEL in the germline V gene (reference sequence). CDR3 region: CASSRVSEDEQYF. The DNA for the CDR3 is TGTGCCAGCAGCCGAGTTTCGGAAGACGAGCAGTACTTC.

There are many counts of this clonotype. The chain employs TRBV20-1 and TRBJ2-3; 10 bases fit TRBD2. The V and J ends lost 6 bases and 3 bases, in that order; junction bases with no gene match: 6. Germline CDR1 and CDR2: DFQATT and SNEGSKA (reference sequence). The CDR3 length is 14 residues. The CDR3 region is CSATSGGVTDTQYF. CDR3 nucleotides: TGCAGTGCCACCAGCGGGGGGGTGACAGATACGCAGTATTTT.

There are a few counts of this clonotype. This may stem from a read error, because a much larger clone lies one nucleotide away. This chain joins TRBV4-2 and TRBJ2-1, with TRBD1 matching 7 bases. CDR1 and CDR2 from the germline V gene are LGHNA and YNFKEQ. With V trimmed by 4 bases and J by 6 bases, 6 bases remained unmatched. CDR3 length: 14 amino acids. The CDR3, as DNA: TGTGCCAGCAGCCGGGACAGAGCCTGCAATGAGCAGTTCTTC. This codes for CASSRDRACNEQFF.

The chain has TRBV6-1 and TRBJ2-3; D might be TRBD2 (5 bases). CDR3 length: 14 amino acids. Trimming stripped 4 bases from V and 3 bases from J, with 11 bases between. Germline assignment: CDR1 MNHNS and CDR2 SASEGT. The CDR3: CASSVFSGTDTQYF. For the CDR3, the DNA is TGTGCCAGCAGTGTTTTTTCGGGAACAGATACGCAGTATTTT.

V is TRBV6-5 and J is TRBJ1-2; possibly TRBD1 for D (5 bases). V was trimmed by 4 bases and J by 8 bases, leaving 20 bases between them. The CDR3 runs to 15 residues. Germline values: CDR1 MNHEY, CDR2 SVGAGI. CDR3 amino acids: CASSSRAGTYRGYTF. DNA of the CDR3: TGTGCCAGCAGTTCCCGGGCAGGGACCTATCGGGGCTACACCTTC.

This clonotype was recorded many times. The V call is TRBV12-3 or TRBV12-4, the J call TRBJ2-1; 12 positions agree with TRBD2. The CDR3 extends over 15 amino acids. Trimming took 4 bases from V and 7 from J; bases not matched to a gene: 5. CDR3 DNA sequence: TGTGCCAGCAGTTCGCGACTAGCGGGGGAAAATGAGCAGTTCTTC. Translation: CASSSRLAGENEQFF.

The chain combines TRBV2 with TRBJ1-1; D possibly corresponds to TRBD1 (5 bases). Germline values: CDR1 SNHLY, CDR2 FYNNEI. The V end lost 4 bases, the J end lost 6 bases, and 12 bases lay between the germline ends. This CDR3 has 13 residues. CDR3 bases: TGTGCCAGCAGTGTAGGAGCGGGGCCTGAAGCTTTCTTT. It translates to CASSVGAGPEAFF.